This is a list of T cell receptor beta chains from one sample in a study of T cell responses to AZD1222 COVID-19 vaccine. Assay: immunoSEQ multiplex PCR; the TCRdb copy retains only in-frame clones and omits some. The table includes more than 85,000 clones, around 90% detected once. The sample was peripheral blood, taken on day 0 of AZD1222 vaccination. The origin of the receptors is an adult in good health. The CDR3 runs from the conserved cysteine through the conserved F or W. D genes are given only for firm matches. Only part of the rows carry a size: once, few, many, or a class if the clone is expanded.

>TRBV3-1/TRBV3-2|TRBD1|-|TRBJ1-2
TGTGCCAGCAGCGAGAACCGGGACAGGGCGTACTACACCTTC
CASSENRDRAYYTF
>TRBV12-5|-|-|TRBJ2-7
TGTGCTAGTGGCCCGACTAGACGTCACGAGCAGTACTTC
CASGPTRRHEQYF
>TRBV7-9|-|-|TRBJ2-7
TGTGCCAGCAGCCCAGGGTTGTACGAGCAGTACTTC
CASSPGLYEQYF
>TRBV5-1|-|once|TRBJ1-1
TGCGCCAGCAGCTTGACAGGAAGGAACACTGAAGCTTTCTTT
CASSLTGRNTEAFF
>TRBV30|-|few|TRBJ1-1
TGTGCCTGGAGTGTAGCCGGGAGGACTGAAGCTTTCTTT
CAWSVAGRTEAFF
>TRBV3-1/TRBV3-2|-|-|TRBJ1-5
TGTGCCAGCAGCCTACAGGGAAATCAGCCCCAGCATTTT
CASSLQGNQPQHF
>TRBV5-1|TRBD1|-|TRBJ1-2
TGCGCCAGCAGCTTGGATGGGACAGGCGTCTGGTACTATGGCTACACCTTC
CASSLDGTGVWYYGYTF
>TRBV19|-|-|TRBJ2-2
TGTGCCAGTAGTATTGTGGGGGGCGGCACCGGGGAGCTGTTTTTT
CASSIVGGGTGELFF
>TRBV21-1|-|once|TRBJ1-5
-
CASSIVGQGTQPQHF
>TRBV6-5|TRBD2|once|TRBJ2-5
TGTGCCAGCAGTTTGGGCGTAGCGGGGGGCCAAGAGACCCAGTACTTC
CASSLGVAGGQETQYF
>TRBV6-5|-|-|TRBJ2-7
TGTGCCAGCAGTTACCTCCTCAAGCAGTACTTC
CASSYLLKQYF
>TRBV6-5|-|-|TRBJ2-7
TGTGCCAGCAGGCCTGGGGTTTGGCCCGAGCAGTACTTC
CASRPGVWPEQYF
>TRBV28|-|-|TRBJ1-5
TGTGCCAGCAGGCTTAGGGACGGGCCCCAGCATTTT
CASRLRDGPQHF
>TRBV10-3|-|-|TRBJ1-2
TGTGCCATCCGCCCCCACTCAGGCGAAGCTAACTATGGCTACACCTTC
CAIRPHSGEANYGYTF
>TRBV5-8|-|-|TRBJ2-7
TGTGCCAGCAGCTCGGGACAAACCTACGAGCAGTACTTC
CASSSGQTYEQYF
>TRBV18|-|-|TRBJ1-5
TGTGCCAGCTCACCTTCTAGGGTACCCAATCAGCCCCAGCATTTT
CASSPSRVPNQPQHF
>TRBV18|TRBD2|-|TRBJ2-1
TGTGCCAGCTCACCAACTAGCGGGAGGGCCAATGAGCAGTTCTTC
CASSPTSGRANEQFF